This TCR beta chain originates from a study of T-cell memory formation after mild COVID-19. Study overall: Largely donor-specific TCR clusters were found.

Study findings and constraints: Clones that contracted from day 15 to 85 had balanced CD4/CD8; later expanders were CD4+ biased. Second-wave clones reaching peak frequency on day 37 lacked confirmed SARS-CoV-2 specificity. Memory from before infection featured some responding clones, which suggests cross-reactive memory joined.

With regard to this clonotype: Its antigen is undetermined.

TCRdb independently ran MiXCR on the 5' RACE reads; one entry per CDR3 protein. The sample records roughly 240,000 distinct CDR3 sequences, approximately 15% being singletons. Trimming took off 2 bases at V and 2 bases at J, with 9 bases between the two ends. This CDR3 contains 14 residues. Germline V lookup: CDR1 MNHNY, CDR2 SVGAGI (reference sequence). The source is an adult woman who had mild COVID-19 (a few samples of this study predate the infection). Cell type and time point are not known. The chain recombines TRBV6-6 with TRBJ2-5; D possibly corresponds to TRBD2 (6 bases). Material for sequencing was PBMCs or a T cell subset sorted from them (not recorded which). The CDR3 reads CASSYDGLQETQYF. The CDR3 DNA is TGTGCCAGCAGTTACGATGGACTACAAGAGACCCAGTACTTC.